Listed below are T cell receptor beta chains from one sample, sequenced in a study of blood T cell repertoires in COVID-19. Clones were sequenced by immunoSEQ multiplex PCR, and TCRdb holds only the in-frame ones, with some missing. This repertoire shows 450,000 to 600,000 clones, around 87% found once; its top ten account for roughly 0.7%. Sequencing was done on a sample of PBMCs or T cells enriched from blood (not recorded which). These receptors came from a woman in her late teens or twenties who had recovered from COVID-19. CDR3s include the opening cysteine and the closing phenylalanine or tryptophan. The D gene is left open where the match is weak. Clone size is stated in some rows and not others, as once, few, many or a class when expanded.

CDR3aa,CDR3nt,d_gene,j_gene,abundance,v_gene
CASSQRQGPNQPQHF,TGTGCCAGCAGCCAAAGACAGGGCCCTAATCAGCCCCAGCATTTT,TRBD1,TRBJ1-5,.,TRBV16
CASSTLTGEADEKLFF,TGTGCCAGTAGTACCCTCACGGGGGAAGCGGATGAAAAACTGTTTTTT,.,TRBJ1-4,.,TRBV19
CASSLMRDDEKLFF,TGTGCCAGCAGCTTAATGAGGGATGATGAAAAACTGTTTTTT,.,TRBJ1-4,.,TRBV11-2
CASSVVGGTHTDTQYF,TGTGCCAGCAGCGTAGTTGGCGGGACCCACACAGATACGCAGTATTTT,.,TRBJ2-3,.,TRBV9
CASSGTGTPHEKLFF,TGTGCCAGCAGCGGTACCGGGACTCCCCATGAAAAACTGTTTTTT,.,TRBJ1-4,.,TRBV7-8
CASSTTGGWGYTF,TGTGCCAGCAGTACAACAGGGGGCTGGGGCTACACCTTC,TRBD1,TRBJ1-2,.,TRBV6-5
CASSLSYSIYQPQHF,TGTGCCAGCAGCTTAAGCTACAGCATCTATCAGCCCCAGCATTTT,.,TRBJ1-5,.,TRBV7-2
CASSISGTTYNEQFF,TGTGCCAGTAGTATTTCGGGGACAACCTACAATGAGCAGTTCTTC,.,TRBJ2-1,.,TRBV19
CAWRRVGGGIYGYTF,TGTGCCTGGAGACGAGTAGGGGGCGGAATCTATGGCTACACCTTC,TRBD1,TRBJ1-2,once,TRBV30
CASSIGTPGQIPSGNTIYF,TGTGCCAGTAGTATCGGGACGCCGGGACAGATCCCCTCTGGAAACACCATATATTTT,TRBD1,TRBJ1-3,few,TRBV19
CAWSPGLANEQFF,TGTGCCTGGAGTCCGGGACTAGCAAATGAGCAGTTCTTC,TRBD2,TRBJ2-1,.,TRBV30
CATSEGQGASGYTF,TGTGCCACCAGTGAGGGACAGGGGGCGAGTGGCTACACCTTC,TRBD1,TRBJ1-2,.,TRBV24-1
CAISRTLDGENTEAFF,TGTGCCATCAGCCGGACCCTGGACGGGGAGAACACTGAAGCTTTCTTT,.,TRBJ1-1,.,TRBV10-3
CASSASTGANYGYTF,TGTGCCAGCAGCGCCTCTACAGGGGCGAACTATGGCTACACCTTC,TRBD1,TRBJ1-2,.,TRBV7-9
CASNLGTGAGYEQYF,TGTGCCAGCAACCTCGGGACTGGGGCTGGGTACGAGCAGTACTTC,.,TRBJ2-7,.,TRBV5-6
CASSPYGASPLHF,TGTGCCAGCAGCCCCTATGGGGCTTCACCCCTCCACTTT,.,TRBJ1-6,once,TRBV7-8
CAWSPGTGALWGTEAFF,TGTGCCTGGTCACCCGGGACAGGGGCTCTCTGGGGCACTGAAGCTTTCTTT,TRBD1,TRBJ1-1,.,TRBV30
CASSSVNEKLFF,TGTGCCAGCAGCTCCGTAAATGAAAAACTGTTTTTT,.,TRBJ1-4,.,TRBV5-4
CASKPRAYQETQYF,TGTGCCAGCAAACCGCGGGCGTACCAAGAGACCCAGTACTTC,.,TRBJ2-5,.,TRBV3-1/TRBV3-2
CASRRSSGALQETQYF,TGCGCCAGCAGGCGGTCTAGCGGGGCCCTTCAAGAGACCCAGTACTTC,TRBD2,TRBJ2-5,.,TRBV10-2
CASSPWAGGLSYEQYF,TGTGCCAGCAGTCCTTGGGCAGGGGGGCTTTCCTACGAGCAGTACTTC,.,TRBJ2-7,.,TRBV2
CASSFSGADGYTF,TGTGCCAGCAGTTTCTCAGGGGCCGATGGCTACACCTTC,.,TRBJ1-2,.,TRBV28
CASSFGHTPYEQYF,TGTGCCAGCAGCTTTGGACATACGCCCTACGAGCAGTACTTC,.,TRBJ2-7,.,TRBV14
CASSLEPGQGWEEYNEQFF,TGTGCCAGCAGTTTAGAACCGGGACAGGGGTGGGAGGAATACAATGAGCAGTTCTTC,TRBD1,TRBJ2-1,.,TRBV27
CASSFPGTGGNTIYF,TGTGCCAGCAGCTTCCCAGGGACAGGGGGAAACACCATATATTTT,TRBD1,TRBJ1-3,.,TRBV7-9
CASSPRGAGNTGELFF,TGTGCCAGCAGTCCACGGGGGGCGGGTAACACCGGGGAGCTGTTTTTT,.,TRBJ2-2,.,TRBV28
CASSYSIGGTEAFF,TGTGCCAGCAGTTACTCGATAGGGGGCACTGAAGCTTTCTTT,.,TRBJ1-1,.,TRBV6-5
CAWSLSSSGANVLTF,TGTGCCTGGAGTTTGTCCTCTTCTGGGGCCAACGTCCTGACTTTC,.,TRBJ2-6,.,TRBV30
CAWSLTGANEQFF,TGTGCCTGGAGTCTGACAGGGGCCAATGAGCAGTTCTTC,TRBD1,TRBJ2-1,once,TRBV30
CASWMAGGRDTQYF,TGCGCCAGCTGGATGGCGGGGGGCCGGGATACGCAGTATTTT,TRBD2,TRBJ2-3,.,TRBV5-1
CASKRDLGWQPQHF,TGTGCCAGTAAGCGGGACTTAGGATGGCAGCCCCAGCATTTT,.,TRBJ1-5,.,TRBV19
CASSDPLAGGTDTQYF,TGCGCCAGCAGTGACCCGCTAGCGGGGGGCACAGATACGCAGTATTTT,TRBD2,TRBJ2-3,.,TRBV10-2
CASSAMTGFENTGELFF,TGTGCCAGTAGCGCTATGACAGGGTTCGAAAACACCGGGGAGCTGTTTTTT,TRBD1,TRBJ2-2,.,TRBV19
CASSTTTGGSQPQHF,TGTGCCAGTAGTACGACGACAGGGGGAAGTCAGCCCCAGCATTTT,TRBD1,TRBJ1-5,.,TRBV19
CASSQGGGTLDQPQHF,TGTGCCAGCAGCCAAGGGGGAGGGACCTTAGATCAGCCCCAGCATTTT,.,TRBJ1-5,.,TRBV3-1/TRBV3-2
CASSALGRPGDTQYF,TGTGCCAGCAGTGCTCTTGGCCGCCCGGGAGATACGCAGTATTTT,.,TRBJ2-3,.,TRBV2
CASSWDIQETQYF,TGTGCCAGCAGTTGGGACATCCAAGAGACCCAGTACTTC,.,TRBJ2-5,once,TRBV2
CASSQDPRVWNYGYTF,TGTGCCAGCAGCCAAGATCCGAGGGTATGGAACTATGGCTACACCTTC,.,TRBJ1-2,.,TRBV3-1/TRBV3-2
CASSPTGWDGYTF,TGTGCCAGCAGTCCGACGGGTTGGGATGGCTACACCTTC,.,TRBJ1-2,.,TRBV6-4
CASTKRQGWFNEQFF,TGTGCCAGCACCAAGCGACAGGGTTGGTTCAATGAGCAGTTCTTC,TRBD1,TRBJ2-1,.,TRBV6-5
CASSLNRVIANEQFF,TGCGCCAGCAGCTTGAACAGGGTAATCGCCAATGAGCAGTTCTTC,.,TRBJ2-1,.,TRBV5-1
CASSQRGEGGWTQYF,TGCGCCAGCAGCCAGCGCGGGGAGGGGGGCTGGACCCAGTACTTC,.,TRBJ2-5,.,TRBV4-1
CATKDRATQPQHF,TGTGCCACCAAGGACAGGGCGACGCAGCCCCAGCATTTT,TRBD1,TRBJ1-5,.,TRBV28
CASSKSTGGSGNTIYF,TGTGCCAGCAGCAAGTCGACAGGGGGGTCTGGAAACACCATATATTTT,TRBD1,TRBJ1-3,.,TRBV28
CASSQLGGMNTEAFF,TGCGCCAGCAGCCAACTCGGCGGAATGAACACTGAAGCTTTCTTT,.,TRBJ1-1,once,TRBV4-1
CASSVSQGSDGYTF,TGTGCCAGCAGCGTAAGCCAGGGGTCTGATGGCTACACCTTC,.,TRBJ1-2,.,TRBV9
CASSTGQGLQAFF,TGTGCCAGTAGTACCGGACAGGGACTCCAAGCTTTCTTT,TRBD1,TRBJ1-1,.,TRBV19
CAWGSGPQGYGYTF,TGTGCCTGGGGGTCGGGCCCCCAGGGGTATGGCTACACCTTC,.,TRBJ1-2,.,TRBV30
CSVETIEEKLFF,TGCAGCGTTGAAACCATCGAGGAAAAACTGTTTTTT,.,TRBJ1-4,.,TRBV29-1